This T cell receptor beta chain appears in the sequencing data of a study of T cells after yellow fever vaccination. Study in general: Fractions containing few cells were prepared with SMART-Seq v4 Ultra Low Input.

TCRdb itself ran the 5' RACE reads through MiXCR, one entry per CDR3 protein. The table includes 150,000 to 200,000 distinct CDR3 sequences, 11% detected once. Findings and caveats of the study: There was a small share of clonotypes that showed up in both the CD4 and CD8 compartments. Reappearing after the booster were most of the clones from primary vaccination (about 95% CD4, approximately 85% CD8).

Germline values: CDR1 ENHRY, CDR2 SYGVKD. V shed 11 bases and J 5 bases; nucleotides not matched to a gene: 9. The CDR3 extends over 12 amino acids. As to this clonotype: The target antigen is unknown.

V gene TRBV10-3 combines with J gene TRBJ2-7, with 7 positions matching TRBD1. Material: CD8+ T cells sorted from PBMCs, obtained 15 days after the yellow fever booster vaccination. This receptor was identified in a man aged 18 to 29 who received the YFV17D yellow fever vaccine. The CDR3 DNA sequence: TGTGCCTCCAGACAGGGTCTCGACGAGCAGTACTTC. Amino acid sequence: CASRQGLDEQYF.